The rows below give T cell receptor beta chains drawn from one sample of a study of cytomegalovirus exposure and HLA in healthy donors. Sequencing was performed with immunoSEQ multiplex PCR; in TCRdb, only in-frame clones are kept and a portion is missing. The sample holds about 160,000 clones, around four fifths seen once. Sequences were obtained from PBMCs. All receptors derive from a woman aged 30 to 39 in good health and CMV-seronegative. Both conserved end residues are part of each CDR3. The order of the fields is D gene, V gene, J gene, clone size, CDR3 DNA, CDR3 protein. D genes are given only for firm matches. Clone size appears in some rows only: once, few, many, or a class for an expanded clone.

d_call: TRBD1; v_call: TRBV5-1; j_call: TRBJ2-3; clone_size: NA; cdr3_nt: TGCGCCAGCAGCTTAGGCGGGACAGGGTTTTCGAATACGCAGTATTTT; cdr3_aa: CASSLGGTGFSNTQYF
d_call: NA; v_call: TRBV14; j_call: TRBJ1-1; clone_size: NA; cdr3_nt: TGTGCCAGCAGCCAAGGGATAGGGGTAAACACTGAAGCTTTCTTT; cdr3_aa: CASSQGIGVNTEAFF
d_call: TRBD1; v_call: TRBV19; j_call: TRBJ1-3; clone_size: NA; cdr3_nt: TGTGCCAGTCATGGACAGGGCGGTGGAAACACCATATATTTT; cdr3_aa: CASHGQGGGNTIYF
d_call: NA; v_call: TRBV28; j_call: TRBJ2-1; clone_size: NA; cdr3_nt: TGTGCCAGCAGTTTGTTGGGCGGGGCCCTAAATGAGCAGTTCTTC; cdr3_aa: CASSLLGGALNEQFF
d_call: TRBD2; v_call: TRBV5-8; j_call: TRBJ2-2; clone_size: NA; cdr3_nt: TGTGCCAGCAGCTTGGTCGGGGGGGTGAACACCGGGGAGCTGTTTTTT; cdr3_aa: CASSLVGGVNTGELFF
d_call: TRBD1; v_call: TRBV5-1; j_call: TRBJ1-2; clone_size: NA; cdr3_nt: TGCGCCAGCAGCTTAACAGGGGAAGCTAACTATGGCTACACCTTC; cdr3_aa: CASSLTGEANYGYTF
d_call: NA; v_call: TRBV30; j_call: TRBJ1-4; clone_size: few; cdr3_nt: TGTGCCTGGAGTGTGCAGGAAAAACTGTTTTTT; cdr3_aa: CAWSVQEKLFF
d_call: TRBD1; v_call: TRBV2; j_call: TRBJ1-1; clone_size: NA; cdr3_nt: TGTGCCAGCAGAGAGGATAGGACAGGGGAAGCTTTCTTT; cdr3_aa: CASREDRTGEAFF
d_call: NA; v_call: TRBV27; j_call: TRBJ2-7; clone_size: NA; cdr3_nt: TGTGCCAGCAGTTCGGGACTTCTCTACGAGCAGTACTTC; cdr3_aa: CASSSGLLYEQYF
d_call: NA; v_call: TRBV7-9; j_call: TRBJ2-7; clone_size: NA; cdr3_nt: TGTGCCAGCAGCCCTCCCGACCGGGACGAGCAGTACTTC; cdr3_aa: CASSPPDRDEQYF
d_call: TRBD1; v_call: TRBV2; j_call: TRBJ1-1; clone_size: NA; cdr3_nt: TGTGCCACCAAAGCAAGGGGGCCGAACACTGAAGCTTTCTTT; cdr3_aa: CATKARGPNTEAFF